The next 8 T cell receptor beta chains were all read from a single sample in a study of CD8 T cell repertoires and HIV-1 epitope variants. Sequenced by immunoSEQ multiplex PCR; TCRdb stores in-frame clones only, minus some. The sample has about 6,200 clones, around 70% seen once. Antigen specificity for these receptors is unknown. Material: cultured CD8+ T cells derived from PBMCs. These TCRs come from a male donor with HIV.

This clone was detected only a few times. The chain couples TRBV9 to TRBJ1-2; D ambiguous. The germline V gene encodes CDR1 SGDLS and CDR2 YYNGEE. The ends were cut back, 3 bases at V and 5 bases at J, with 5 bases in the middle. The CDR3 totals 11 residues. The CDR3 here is CASSGGYGYTF. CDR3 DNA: TGTGCCAGCAGCGGGGGTTATGGCTACACCTTC.

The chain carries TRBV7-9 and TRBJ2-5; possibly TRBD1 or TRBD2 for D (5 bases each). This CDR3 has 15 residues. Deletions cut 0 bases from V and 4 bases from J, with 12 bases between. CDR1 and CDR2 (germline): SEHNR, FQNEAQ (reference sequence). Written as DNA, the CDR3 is TGTGCCAGCAGCTTAGCCTGGGACGAGGGAGAGACCCAGTACTTC. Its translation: CASSLAWDEGETQYF.

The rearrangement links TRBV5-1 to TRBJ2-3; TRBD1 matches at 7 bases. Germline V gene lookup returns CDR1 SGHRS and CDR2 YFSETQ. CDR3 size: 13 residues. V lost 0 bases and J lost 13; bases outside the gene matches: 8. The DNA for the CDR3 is TGCGCCAGCAGCTTGGAGGGGGCGCAGGCAAAGTATTTT. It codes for CASSLEGAQAKYF.

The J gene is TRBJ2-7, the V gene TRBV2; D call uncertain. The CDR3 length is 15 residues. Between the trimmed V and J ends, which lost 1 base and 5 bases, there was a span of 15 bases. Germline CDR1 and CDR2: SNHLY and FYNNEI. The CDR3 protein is CASSEDVGDFHEQYF. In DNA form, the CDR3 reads TGTGCCAGCAGTGAAGATGTTGGCGACTTTCACGAGCAGTACTTC.

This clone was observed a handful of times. The CDR3 spells CASSSNRETNEKLFF. CDR3 coding DNA: TGCGCCAGCAGCTCTAACAGGGAGACTAATGAAAAACTGTTTTTT. The V gene is TRBV5-1, the J gene TRBJ1-4, with D perhaps matching TRBD1 (6 bases). V was pared by 3 bases and J by 2 bases, with 11 bases between. The CDR3 has 15 amino acids. The germline CDR1 and CDR2 sequences are SGHRS and YFSETQ.

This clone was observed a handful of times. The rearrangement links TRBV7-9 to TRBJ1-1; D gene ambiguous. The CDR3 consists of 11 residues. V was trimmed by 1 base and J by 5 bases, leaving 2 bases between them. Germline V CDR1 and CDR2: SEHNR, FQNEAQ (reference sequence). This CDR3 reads CASSLDTEAFF. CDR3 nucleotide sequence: TGTGCCAGCAGCTTAGATACTGAAGCTTTCTTT.

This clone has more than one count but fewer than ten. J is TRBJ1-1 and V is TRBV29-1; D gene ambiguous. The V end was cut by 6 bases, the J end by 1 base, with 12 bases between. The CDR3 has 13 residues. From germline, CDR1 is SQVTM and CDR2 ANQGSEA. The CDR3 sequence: CSVGRPGNTEAFF. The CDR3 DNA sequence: TGCAGCGTAGGACGTCCCGGGAACACTGAAGCTTTCTTT.

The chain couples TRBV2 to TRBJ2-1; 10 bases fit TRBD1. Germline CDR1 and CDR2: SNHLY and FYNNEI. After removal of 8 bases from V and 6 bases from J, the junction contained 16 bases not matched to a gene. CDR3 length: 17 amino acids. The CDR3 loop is CASVLEGGTGEGNEQFF. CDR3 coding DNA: TGTGCCAGCGTTCTAGAGGGCGGGACAGGGGAAGGCAATGAGCAGTTCTTC. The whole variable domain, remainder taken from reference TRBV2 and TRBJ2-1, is EPEVTQTPSHQVTQMGQEVILRCVPISNHLYFYWYRQILGQKVEFLVSFYNNEISEKSEIFDDQFSVERPDGSNFTLKIRSTKLEDSAMYFCASVLEGGTGEGNEQFFGPGTRLTVL.